These T cell receptor beta chains were read from a single sample in a study of T cell responses to AZD1222 COVID-19 vaccine. Clones were read by immunoSEQ multiplex PCR, and TCRdb kept only the in-frame ones, dropping some. Of over 35,000 clones listed, about four fifths were seen once; the top ten hold about a fifth. The sequenced sample was peripheral blood, obtained 28 days after the second dose of the MenACWY control vaccine. These receptors originate from an adult who received the MenACWY meningococcal vaccine as a control. CDR3s include the opening cysteine and the closing phenylalanine or tryptophan. The order of the fields is J gene, V gene, D gene, clone size, CDR3 protein, CDR3 DNA. The D gene is left open where the match is weak. The size field is filled for only some rows; it gives once, few, many or a size class.

TRBJ1-1 TRBV6-5 - - CASSYGQQNTEAFF TGTGCCAGCAGTTACGGACAGCAAAACACTGAAGCTTTCTTT
TRBJ1-2 TRBV9 TRBD1 - CASSVDVWDRDGYTF TGTGCCAGCAGCGTAGATGTGTGGGACAGGGATGGCTACACCTTC
TRBJ2-6 TRBV15 - once CATSRHRQSGANVLTF TGTGCCACCAGCCGACACAGGCAGTCTGGGGCCAACGTCCTGACTTTC
TRBJ1-3 TRBV15 - - CATSIDSHSGNTIYF TGTGCCACCAGCATCGACAGTCACTCTGGAAACACCATATATTTT
TRBJ1-3 TRBV6-5 - - CASSPVVSGNTIYF TGTGCCAGCAGTCCCGTGGTGAGCGGAAACACCATATATTTT
TRBJ1-1 TRBV6-2/TRBV6-3 TRBD1 - CASSQGVMNTEAFF TGTGCCAGCAGCCAGGGGGTCATGAACACTGAAGCTTTCTTT
TRBJ1-1 TRBV5-1 - once CASSSQGSAFF TGCGCCAGCAGCTCACAGGGATCAGCTTTCTTT
TRBJ1-1 TRBV12-3/TRBV12-4 - - CASSFTETEAFF TGTGCCAGCAGTTTCACGGAAACTGAAGCTTTCTTT
TRBJ2-1 TRBV7-9 TRBD2 - CASSLATSGVNEQFF TGTGCCAGCAGCTTAGCTACTAGCGGGGTTAATGAGCAGTTCTTC
TRBJ2-7 TRBV3-1/TRBV3-2 - - CAAGASNRGSYEQYF TGTGCCGCCGGAGCGTCGAACAGAGGCTCCTACGAGCAGTACTTC
TRBJ2-6 TRBV5-6 - few CASRLRGGGGANVLTF TGTGCCAGCAGGCTCAGGGGAGGCGGTGGGGCCAACGTCCTGACTTTC
TRBJ1-4 TRBV5-1 - - CASSLGLDNEKLFF TGCGCCAGCAGCTTGGGGCTGGATAATGAAAAACTGTTTTTT
TRBJ1-6 TRBV13 TRBD1 - CASSSMIGTGGANSPLHF TGTGCCAGCAGCTCGATGATCGGGACAGGGGGCGCGAATTCACCCCTCCACTTT
TRBJ1-1 TRBV9 TRBD1 - CASSVLDRGQAEAFF TGTGCCAGCAGCGTATTGGACAGGGGGCAAGCTGAAGCTTTCTTT
TRBJ2-1 TRBV9 - - CASSPSDMSSSYNEQFF TGTGCCAGCAGCCCATCAGATATGAGTAGCTCCTACAATGAGCAGTTCTTC
TRBJ2-1 TRBV18 - - CASSLPLLDEQFF TGTGCCAGCTCACTCCCCCTCCTAGATGAGCAGTTCTTC
TRBJ2-1 TRBV2 - - CASRPGQYNEQFF TGTGCCAGCAGACCGGGGCAGTACAATGAGCAGTTCTTC
TRBJ2-7 TRBV3-1/TRBV3-2 - - CASSQVAGPSYEQYF TGTGCCAGCAGCCAAGTGGCAGGGCCCTCCTACGAGCAGTACTTC
TRBJ1-1 TRBV24-1 TRBD1 - CATSEGQGGSTEAFF TGTGCCACCAGTGAAGGGCAGGGGGGGTCAACTGAAGCTTTCTTT
TRBJ1-2 TRBV10-3 TRBD1 - CAISEDTGGNYGYTF TGTGCCATCAGTGAGGATACAGGGGGGAACTATGGCTACACCTTC
TRBJ1-1 TRBV19 - - CASSIARHTEAFF TGTGCCAGTAGTATAGCCAGGCACACTGAAGCTTTCTTT
TRBJ1-4 TRBV16 - - CASSQSRLVNEKLFF TGTGCCAGCAGCCAATCCAGGCTGGTAAATGAAAAACTGTTTTTT
TRBJ2-1 TRBV6-6 TRBD1 - CASSYSKTGQGDEQFF TGTGCCAGCAGTTACTCGAAAACGGGACAGGGAGATGAGCAGTTCTTC
TRBJ2-1 TRBV27 TRBD1 - CASSLLFPRGHEQFF TGTGCCAGCAGTTTACTGTTCCCTAGGGGGCATGAGCAGTTCTTC
TRBJ2-1 TRBV27 - - CASSLQGSPYNEQFF TGTGCCAGCAGTTTACAGGGGTCCCCCTACAATGAGCAGTTCTTC
TRBJ2-1 TRBV24-1 - - CATSDPGTRLNEQFF TGTGCCACCAGTGATCCTGGGACGCGACTCAACGAGCAGTTCTTC
TRBJ2-2 TRBV2 - - CASSGTANTGELFF TGTGCCAGCAGTGGGACAGCTAACACCGGGGAGCTGTTTTTT
TRBJ2-3 TRBV11-3 - - CASSLRVTDTQYF TGTGCCAGCAGCTTAAGGGTTACAGATACGCAGTATTTT